The 22 T cell receptor beta chains reported below all come from one sample, sequenced in a study of T cell changes during pregnancy in multiple sclerosis. TCRdb keeps only in-frame clones here, not all; method: immunoSEQ multiplex PCR. The repertoire has some 60,000 clones, approximately 90% of them found once; the top ten carry approximately 2.8%. The sequencing here drew on peripheral blood, taken in the third trimester of pregnancy. These receptors originate from a female donor in good health, enrolled as a control in a pregnancy study.

This sequence joins TRBV19 and TRBJ1-1; no clear D. The CDR3 has 12 residues. Trimming pared 3 bases from V and 3 bases from J, leaving 5 bases between. Germline CDR1 reads LNHDA; CDR2 reads SQIVND (reference sequence). The CDR3 reads CASSMADTEAFF. The CDR3 DNA follows: TGTGCCAGTAGTATGGCGGACACTGAAGCTTTCTTT.

CDR3 residues: CASSPSGDTGELFF. The CDR3 DNA reads as TGTGCCAGCAGCCCCTCGGGGGACACCGGGGAGCTGTTTTTT. This rearrangement joins TRBV9 to TRBJ2-2; D perhaps matches TRBD2 (6 bases). Germline lookup yields CDR1 SGDLS and CDR2 YYNGEE. The CDR3 contains 14 residues. Trimming stripped 4 bases from V and 3 bases from J, with 10 bases between. Complete variable domain (other parts from reference TRBV9 and TRBJ2-2): DSGVTQTPKHLITATGQRVTLRCSPRSGDLSVYWYQQSLDQGLQFLIQYYNGEERAKGNILERFSAQQFPDLHSELNLSSLELGDSALYFCASSPSGDTGELFFGEGSRLTVL.

V gene TRBV7-9 combines with J gene TRBJ2-7; tentatively, D is TRBD1 (6 bases). V was cut by 1 base and J by 2 bases, with 12 bases left in between. Germline loops: CDR1 SEHNR, CDR2 FQNEAQ (reference sequence). The length of the CDR3 is 15 residues. The CDR3 region is CASSLGDRDTYEQYF. The CDR3 DNA reads as TGTGCCAGCAGCTTAGGTGATAGGGACACCTACGAGCAGTACTTC.

This clone was detected only a few times. J is TRBJ2-3 and V is TRBV9, with 7 nucleotides matching TRBD2. In germline, CDR1 is SGDLS, CDR2 YYNGEE. V shed 1 base and J 0 bases; nucleotides not matched to a gene: 14. The CDR3 sequence is 19 residues long. The CDR3 DNA follows: TGTGCCAGCAGCGTAATGGGTATCTTGGGGGGGTCTAGCACAGATACGCAGTATTTT. Its translation is CASSVMGILGGSSTDTQYF.

This clone showed up just once. The chain has TRBV2 and TRBJ2-7; D is undetermined. Germline CDR1 and CDR2: SNHLY and FYNNEI. The CDR3 has 16 amino acids. Trimming removed 6 bases at V and 4 bases at J, with 22 bases between. The CDR3 sequence: CASRELFQASFYEQYF. CDR3 sequence (DNA): TGTGCCAGCAGAGAGCTCTTCCAGGCCTCATTTTACGAGCAGTACTTC. Together with reference TRBV2 and TRBJ2-7, the CDR3 gives the full variable domain: EPEVTQTPSHQVTQMGQEVILRCVPISNHLYFYWYRQILGQKVEFLVSFYNNEISEKSEIFDDQFSVERPDGSNFTLKIRSTKLEDSAMYFCASRELFQASFYEQYFGPGTRLTVT.

The J gene is TRBJ2-1, the V gene TRBV5-1, with 9 positions matching TRBD2. Looked up from germline, CDR1 is SGHRS and CDR2 is YFSETQ. V dropped 2 bases and J dropped 2; count of bases not matched to a gene: 2. The CDR3 extends over 15 amino acids. In DNA, the CDR3 is TGCGCCAGCAGCTTTACTAGCGGGCCCTACAATGAGCAGTTCTTC. It yields the protein CASSFTSGPYNEQFF.

The chain is built from TRBV9 and TRBJ2-7; D is perhaps TRBD2 (6 bases). This CDR3 comprises 14 residues. Trimming pared 2 bases from V and 5 bases from J, leaving 14 bases between. From germline, CDR1 is SGDLS and CDR2 YYNGEE. Here the CDR3 reads CASSVVGGAHEQYF. The CDR3 bases are TGTGCCAGCAGCGTCGTCGGAGGGGCCCACGAGCAGTACTTC.

The rearrangement joins TRBV19 to TRBJ2-7; 10 bases fit TRBD2. CDR3 length equals 15 residues. The V gene end was trimmed by 7 bases and the J gene end by 4 bases; junction bases not matched to a gene: 10. Looked up from germline, CDR1 is LNHDA and CDR2 is SQIVND (reference sequence). CDR3 loop: CASTDKREGQYEQYF. The CDR3 DNA reads as TGTGCCAGTACCGACAAGCGGGAGGGCCAGTACGAGCAGTACTTC. Complete variable domain (other parts from reference TRBV19 and TRBJ2-7): DGGITQSPKYLFRKEGQNVTLSCEQNLNHDAMYWYRQDPGQGLRLIYYSQIVNDFQKGDIAEGYSVSREKKESFPLTVTSAQKNPTAFYLCASTDKREGQYEQYFGPGTRLTVT.

This clone was picked up one time. J is TRBJ1-1 and V is TRBV14, with 8 bases lining up with TRBD1. The CDR3 has 16 amino acids. V trimming: 0 bases; J trimming: 0 bases; junction bases outside the gene matches: 3. In germline, CDR1 is SGHDN, CDR2 FVKESK. The CDR3 region is CASSQDPDRVNTEAFF. CDR3 sequence (DNA): TGTGCCAGCAGCCAAGACCCGGACAGGGTGAACACTGAAGCTTTCTTT.

CDR3 in amino acids: CATSRDRGTGAEAFF. In DNA form, the CDR3 reads TGTGCCACCAGCAGAGATAGGGGGACAGGGGCTGAAGCTTTCTTT. The V and J genes are TRBV15 and TRBJ1-1, with TRBD1 matching 10 bases. Germline V gene lookup returns CDR1 LNHNV and CDR2 YYDKDF (reference sequence). The CDR3 totals 15 residues. Trimming took 0 bases from V and 6 from J; bases not matched to a gene: 4.

This sequence joins TRBV28 and TRBJ2-1, with 11 nucleotides matching TRBD2. Per the germline V gene, CDR1 is MDHEN and CDR2 is SYDVKM. V lost 6 bases, J lost 5 bases, and 6 bases stayed unmatched. This CDR3 comprises 15 residues. CDR3 sequence: CASRDGTSGHNEQFF. For the CDR3, the DNA is TGTGCCAGCAGAGACGGGACTAGCGGACACAATGAGCAGTTCTTC. Full variable domain (remainder filled in from reference TRBV28 and TRBJ2-1): DVKVTQSSRYLVKRTGEKVFLECVQDMDHENMFWYRQDPGLGLRLIYFSYDVKMKEKGDIPEGYSVSREKKERFSLILESASTNQTSMYLCASRDGTSGHNEQFFGPGTRLTVL.

This chain connects TRBV4-3 to TRBJ1-2, with 9 bases identical to TRBD1. The CDR3 consists of 15 residues. Trimming at V came to 0 bases and at J to 8 bases, leaving 7 bases not matched to a gene. Germline loops: CDR1 LGHNA, CDR2 YSLEER. The CDR3 region is CASSQDRGTGWGYTF. Here the CDR3 DNA reads TGCGCCAGCAGCCAAGATCGGGGGACAGGGTGGGGCTACACCTTC.

This chain uses TRBV14 with TRBJ2-3, with a weak D call TRBD1 (7 bases). The V end was cut by 4 bases, the J end by 5 bases, with 19 bases between. Germline CDR1 reads SGHDN; CDR2 reads FVKESK. The CDR3 runs 16 residues. The CDR3 DNA sequence: TGTGCCAGCAGCCTCCAGGGGGGAGGAATTATAGATACGCAGTATTTT. As protein: CASSLQGGGIIDTQYF.

The sample holds one count of this clone. The J gene is TRBJ2-7, the V gene TRBV18; tentatively, D is TRBD1 (6 bases). V shed 6 bases and J shed 4 bases, with 13 bases lying between them. The CDR3 consists of 13 residues. Germline CDR1 and CDR2: KGHSH and LQKENI. CDR3 sequence reads: CASSPGRGYEQYF. The CDR3 nucleotides read TGTGCCAGCTCCCCGGGAAGGGGGTACGAGCAGTACTTC.

This rearrangement joins TRBV28 to TRBJ2-2; 13 bases match TRBD2. This CDR3 is 16 amino acids long. The trim removed 5 bases at V and 7 bases at J, leaving 7 bases unmatched. The germline V gene has CDR1 MDHEN and CDR2 SYDVKM. This CDR3 reads CASSTSGRAGNGELFF. In nucleotides, the CDR3 is TGTGCCAGCAGTACTAGCGGGAGGGCCGGGAACGGGGAGCTGTTTTTT.

The rearrangement joins TRBV7-8 to TRBJ2-1; 8 positions match TRBD1. The CDR3 sequence is 16 residues long. The V gene's germline CDR1 is SGHVS and CDR2 FQNEAQ. The ends lost 1 base at V and 7 bases at J; junction bases unmatched: 9. CDR3 DNA sequence: TGTGCCAGCAGCTTAGTGGACAGGGATTATACAAATGAGCAGTTCTTC. It codes for CASSLVDRDYTNEQFF.

V and J are TRBV28 and TRBJ2-3, with D perhaps matching TRBD2 (6 bases). Trimming pared 3 bases from V and 4 bases from J, leaving 20 bases between. The CDR3 spans 17 residues. Germline assignment: CDR1 MDHEN and CDR2 SYDVKM. The CDR3 loop reads CASSFYGGRAGPDTQYF. For the CDR3, the DNA is TGTGCCAGCAGTTTTTATGGTGGGCGGGCGGGGCCAGATACGCAGTATTTT. Based on the CDR3 plus reference TRBV28 and TRBJ2-3, the full variable domain is DVKVTQSSRYLVKRTGEKVFLECVQDMDHENMFWYRQDPGLGLRLIYFSYDVKMKEKGDIPEGYSVSREKKERFSLILESASTNQTSMYLCASSFYGGRAGPDTQYFGPGTRLTVL.

This chain links TRBV7-6 with TRBJ2-3; 10 nucleotides align to TRBD1. The CDR3 has 15 amino acids. Germline assignment: CDR1 SGHVS and CDR2 FNYEAQ. The ends lost 5 bases at V and 0 bases at J; junction bases unmatched: 2. CDR3 nucleotide sequence: TGTGCCAGCAGCCAGGACAGGGGGAGCACAGATACGCAGTATTTT. Its translation: CASSQDRGSTDTQYF.

This chain links TRBV11-1 with TRBJ2-1, with TRBD2 identical over 7 bases. The germline V gene encodes CDR1 SGHAT and CDR2 FQDESV (reference sequence). The J segment lost 0 bases and the V segment lost 3 bases, leaving 2 bases of the junction unmatched. CDR3 size: 15 residues. CDR3 DNA sequence: TGTGCCAGCAGCTTGACGGGAGGCTCCTACAATGAGCAGTTCTTC. This encodes CASSLTGGSYNEQFF.

This chain links TRBV5-4 with TRBJ2-1, with 10 bases lining up with TRBD2. The length of the CDR3 is 16 residues. The V gene's germline CDR1 is SGHNT and CDR2 YYREEE (reference sequence). Trimming at V came to 0 bases and at J to 6 bases, leaving 6 bases not matched to a gene. The chain's CDR3 is CASSLAGAGGLNEQFF. The DNA for the CDR3 is TGTGCCAGCAGCTTGGCCGGAGCGGGAGGGCTCAATGAGCAGTTCTTC.

The chain joins TRBV6-6 to TRBJ2-7, with 7 nucleotides matching TRBD1. Losses at the gene ends were 5 bases for V and 1 base for J; bases not matched to a gene: 5. Germline V lookup: CDR1 MNHNY, CDR2 SVGAGI (reference sequence). This CDR3 is 14 amino acids long. The CDR3 nucleotides are TGTGCCAGCAGTAGGGGGCAGGGTTCCTACGAGCAGTACTTC. It yields the protein CASSRGQGSYEQYF.

The chain uses TRBV18 and TRBJ1-1, with D maybe TRBD1 (6 bases). V was shortened by 4 bases and J by 4 bases, with 16 bases between the two germline ends. Germline lookup yields CDR1 KGHSH and CDR2 LQKENI. There are 15 residues in the CDR3. The chain's CDR3 is CASSLLQGSGTEAFF. Written as DNA, the CDR3 is TGTGCCAGCTCACTCCTTCAGGGGAGCGGCACTGAAGCTTTCTTT.